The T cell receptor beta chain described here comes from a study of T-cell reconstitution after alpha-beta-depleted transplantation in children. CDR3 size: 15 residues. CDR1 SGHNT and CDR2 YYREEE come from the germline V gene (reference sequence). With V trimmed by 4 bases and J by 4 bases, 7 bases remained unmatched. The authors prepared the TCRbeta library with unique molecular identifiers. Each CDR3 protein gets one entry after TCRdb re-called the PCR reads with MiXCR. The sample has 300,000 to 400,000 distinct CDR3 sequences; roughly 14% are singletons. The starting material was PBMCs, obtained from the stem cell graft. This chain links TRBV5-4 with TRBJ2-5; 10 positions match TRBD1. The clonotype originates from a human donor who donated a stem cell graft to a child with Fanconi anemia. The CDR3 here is CASSDDRGRGETQYF. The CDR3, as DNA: TGTGCCAGCAGCGATGACAGGGGGCGAGGAGAGACCCAGTACTTC.